This T cell receptor beta chain was captured in a study of a mutant IDH1 vaccine in newly diagnosed glioma. Whole-study context: Patients were pretreated with radiotherapy, temozolomide, or both, mostly both. General observations from the study: Changes in the top peripheral T cell clonotypes seemingly had no bearing on pseudoprogression.

Data came from immunoSEQ multiplex PCR; TCRdb stores just in-frame clones and leaves some out. Here the sample spans about 100,000 clones, roughly 75% being singletons. Germline assignment: CDR1 WNHNN and CDR2 SYGVQD (reference sequence). Trimming took off 0 bases at V and 3 bases at J, with 12 bases between the two ends. This CDR3 region has 15 residues. Time point noted: baseline, week 1 (first vaccination visit). The treatment was: pre-vaccination baseline after standard-of-care therapy. With regard to this clone: Its antigen is currently unknown.

The gene calls are TRBV10-1 and TRBJ2-7, with D perhaps TRBD1 (6 bases). The sequenced sample was PBMCs, obtained from a glioma patient treated with radiotherapy, temozolomide or both. The sequence was obtained from a man aged 40-55 years with glioma. CDR3 coding DNA: TGCGCCAGCAGTGAGTCTGGGCAGGGGAACTACGAGCAGTACTTC. The encoded protein is CASSESGQGNYEQYF.